The following is a T cell receptor beta chain sequence with its context. CDR3 length equals 15 residues. Trimming removed 4 bases from V and 5 bases from J, with 13 bases in between. Germline values: CDR1 SGHRS, CDR2 YFSETQ. The sample originates from a study of blood T cell repertoires in COVID-19. For the study at large: COVID-19 samples collected from the United States, Italy and Spain covered acute and convalescent phases. Sources were T cells, B-cell-depleted T cells, or PBMCs; the material itself was cDNA or gDNA.

Generated by immunoSEQ multiplex PCR, the TCRdb table keeps only in-frame clones and is missing some. The sample records some 260,000 clones, 60% to 75% being singletons. The clonotype originates from an elderly woman with acute or convalescent COVID-19. Source material: peripheral blood. The V and J genes are TRBV5-1 and TRBJ1-6; D ambiguous. CDR3 in amino acids: CASSRSTVNNSPLHF. The CDR3 nucleotides are TGCGCCAGCAGCCGCTCTACAGTGAATAATTCACCCCTCCACTTT. The variable domain in full, completed from reference TRBV5-1 and TRBJ1-6, reads KAGVTQTPRYLIKTRGQQVTLSCSPISGHRSVSWYQQTPGQGLQFLFEYFSETQRNKGNFPGRFSGRQFSNSRSEMNVSTLELGDSALYLCASSRSTVNNSPLHFGNGTRLTVT.